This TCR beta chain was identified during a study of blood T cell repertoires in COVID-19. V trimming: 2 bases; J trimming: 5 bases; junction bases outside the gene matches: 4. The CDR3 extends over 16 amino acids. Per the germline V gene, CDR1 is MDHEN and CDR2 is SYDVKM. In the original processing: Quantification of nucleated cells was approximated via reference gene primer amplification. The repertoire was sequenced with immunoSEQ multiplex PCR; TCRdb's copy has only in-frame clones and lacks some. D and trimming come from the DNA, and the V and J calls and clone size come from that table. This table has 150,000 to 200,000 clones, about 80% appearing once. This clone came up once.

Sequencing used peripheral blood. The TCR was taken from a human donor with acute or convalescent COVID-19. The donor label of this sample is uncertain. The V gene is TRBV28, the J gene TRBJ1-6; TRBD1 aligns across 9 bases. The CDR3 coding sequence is TGTGCCAGCAGTTTAATCACAGGGGGCAATAATTCACCCCTCCACTTT. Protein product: CASSLITGGNNSPLHF.